This passage covers 32 T cell receptor beta chains from one sample sequenced in a study of blood T cell repertoires in COVID-19 (dated by TCRdb to 2019 to 2021). Preparation of the library involved the immunoSEQ multiplex PCR assay. Sourced from immuneACCESS, this table was stored by TCRdb with only in-frame sequences that have V and J called. A share of the clones is absent; for the studies checked, an unresolved V gene accounts for under half, and the remainder has no known explanation. This sample lists 95,000 to 150,000 clones; 80% were detected once. Of the sample, 16% is held by the ten largest clones. Sequenced: peripheral blood. The source of these receptors is a man aged 55 to 69 with active or convalescent COVID-19.

The chain recombines TRBV2 with TRBJ2-7; TRBD1 agrees at 9 bases. Trimming took 6 bases from V and 5 from J; bases not matched to a gene: 2. Germline CDR1 and CDR2: SNHLY and FYNNEI. CDR3 length: 12 residues. The CDR3 is CASRDRGDEQYF. CDR3 bases: TGTGCCAGCAGGGACAGGGGCGACGAGCAGTACTTC.

This clone was seen more than once but under ten times. This rearrangement joins TRBV11-3 to TRBJ2-7; 10 nucleotides align to TRBD2. Germline values: CDR1 SGHNT, CDR2 YENEEA. The CDR3 is 13 residues long. With V trimmed by 5 bases and J by 5 bases, 3 bases remained unmatched. Here the CDR3 DNA reads TGTGCCAGCAGCCTAGGACTAGCGGACGAGCAGTACTTC. It is translated as CASSLGLADEQYF.

J is TRBJ1-1 and V is TRBV29-1; D gene uncertain. Germline assignment: CDR1 SQVTM and CDR2 ANQGSEA. V lost 5 bases and J lost 7, with 8 bases in between. This CDR3 has 10 amino acids. The CDR3 coding sequence is TGCAGCGTTTCACGGGGTGAAGCTTTCTTT. Translating gives CSVSRGEAFF.

This clone was found once. J is TRBJ1-5 and V is TRBV19; maybe TRBD1 (6 bases). CDR3 length equals 15 residues. The germline V and J ends were trimmed by 5 bases and 0 bases, with 11 bases remaining between them. Germline V gene data show CDR1 as LNHDA and CDR2 as SQIVND (reference sequence). CDR3 DNA sequence: TGTGCCAGTAGTCCGGACAGTTATAGCAATCAGCCCCAGCATTTT. Its translation: CASSPDSYSNQPQHF. Together with reference TRBV19 and TRBJ1-5, the CDR3 gives the full variable domain: DGGITQSPKYLFRKEGQNVTLSCEQNLNHDAMYWYRQDPGQGLRLIYYSQIVNDFQKGDIAEGYSVSREKKESFPLTVTSAQKNPTAFYLCASSPDSYSNQPQHFGDGTRLSIL.

The chain couples TRBV28 to TRBJ2-1; D remains unclear. The length of the CDR3 is 13 residues. Germline V gene sequence: CDR1 MDHEN, CDR2 SYDVKM. The germline V and J ends were trimmed by 8 bases and 10 bases, with 18 bases remaining between them. In nucleotides, the CDR3 is TGTGCCAGCGCCCCCACCTCCGTCCGGGAGCAGTTCTTC. Amino acids: CASAPTSVREQFF.

The chain employs TRBV30 and TRBJ2-2, with 13 bases aligning to TRBD2. Germline values: CDR1 GTSNPN, CDR2 SVGIG (reference sequence). V gave up 0 bases and J gave up 7 bases; unmatched junction bases: 5. This CDR3 has 16 amino acids. The CDR3 bases are TGTGCCTGGAGTGTACTAGCGGGAGGGCCGGTCGGGGAGCTGTTTTTT. This codes for CAWSVLAGGPVGELFF.

The count of this clone is one. The chain employs TRBV7-2 and TRBJ2-7; TRBD2 agrees at 8 bases. The CDR3 is 15 residues long. Germline trimming cut 5 bases from V and 7 bases from J; bases unmatched to any gene: 13. In germline, CDR1 is SGHTA, CDR2 FQGNSA. CDR3 nucleotide sequence: TGTGCCAGCAGCCCGCGCGGTAGCGGGACATATGAGCAGTACTTC. This sequence encodes CASSPRGSGTYEQYF. Combining the CDR3 with reference TRBV7-2 and TRBJ2-7 gives the whole variable domain GAGVSQSPSNKVTEKGKDVELRCDPISGHTALYWYRQSLGQGLEFLIYFQGNSAPDKSGLPSDRFSAERTGGSVSTLTIQRTQQEDSAVYLCASSPRGSGTYEQYFGPGTRLTVT.

V usage is TRBV28 and J usage is TRBJ2-6; no clear D gene. The germline gives CDR1 MDHEN, CDR2 SYDVKM. The germline V and J ends were trimmed by 7 bases and 4 bases, with 8 bases remaining between them. This CDR3 has 13 residues. The DNA of the CDR3 is TGTGCCAGCACGAAGACAGGGGCCAACGTCCTGACTTTC. It translates to CASTKTGANVLTF.

J is TRBJ2-7 and V is TRBV7-9, with 10 bases identical to TRBD1. The germline V gene encodes CDR1 SEHNR and CDR2 FQNEAQ (reference sequence). The V gene end was trimmed by 5 bases and the J gene end by 8 bases; junction bases not matched to a gene: 12. The CDR3 totals 15 residues. For the CDR3, the DNA is TGTGCCAGCAGCGACAGGGGGCGAGGGCCTGGGCAGCAGTACTTC. It encodes CASSDRGRGPGQQYF.

The chain carries TRBV19 and TRBJ2-2; TRBD1 agrees at 12 bases. The V gene end was trimmed by 5 bases and the J gene end by 6 bases; junction bases not matched to a gene: 7. Germline V lookup: CDR1 LNHDA, CDR2 SQIVND (reference sequence). CDR3 length: 16 residues. The CDR3 nucleotides read TGTGCCAGTAGTGCCTCCGGGACAGGGGGCCCCGGGGAGCTGTTTTTT. This codes for CASSASGTGGPGELFF.

The chain recombines TRBV11-2 with TRBJ2-7; a possible D gene is TRBD1 (5 bases). The CDR3 totals 16 residues. Germline assignment: CDR1 SGHAT and CDR2 FQNNGV. V was clipped by 0 bases and J by 0 bases, with 12 bases between them. CDR3 residues: CASSLDTGSSSYEQYF. CDR3 coding DNA: TGTGCCAGCAGCTTAGATACAGGATCATCCTCCTACGAGCAGTACTTC.

The V gene is TRBV28, the J gene TRBJ2-1; 7 nucleotides align to TRBD2. The CDR3 length is 13 residues. The germline CDR1 and CDR2 sequences are MDHEN and SYDVKM. The ends lost 11 bases at V and 0 bases at J; junction bases unmatched: 4. As DNA, the CDR3 is TGTGCCGCTGGGAGGGACTCCTACAATGAGCAGTTCTTC. It specifies CAAGRDSYNEQFF.

The chain uses TRBV28 and TRBJ2-5; weak D call: TRBD1 (5 bases). From germline, CDR1 is MDHEN and CDR2 SYDVKM. This CDR3 contains 15 residues. Trimming cost V 7 bases and J 1 base, with 16 bases left between them. The CDR3 nucleotides are TGTGCCAGCACCCACCTGGGGCCGGCCCAAGAGACCCAGTACTTC. This gives the protein CASTHLGPAQETQYF.

The chain uses TRBV27 and TRBJ2-2; 7 nucleotides line up with TRBD1. Trimming at V came to 8 bases and at J to 3 bases, leaving 3 bases not matched to a gene. Germline V gene lookup returns CDR1 MNHEY and CDR2 SMNVEV (reference sequence). There are 13 residues in the CDR3. In DNA, the CDR3 is TGTGCCAGCCGGGACAGAGACACCGGGGAGCTGTTTTTT. Its protein is CASRDRDTGELFF.

V is TRBV18 and J is TRBJ2-7; 9 bases are a match to TRBD2. The germline CDR1 and CDR2 sequences are KGHSH and LQKENI. Germline trimming cut 3 bases from V and 3 bases from J; bases unmatched to any gene: 3. The CDR3 is 14 amino acids. CDR3 DNA sequence: TGTGCCAGCTCACCGAGGACTAGCGACTACGAGCAGTACTTC. This translates into CASSPRTSDYEQYF.

The chain carries TRBV28 and TRBJ2-1; the D gene is possibly TRBD2 (5 bases). Between the trimmed V and J ends, which lost 1 base and 5 bases, there was a span of 18 bases. Germline-derived CDR1 and CDR2 are MDHEN and SYDVKM. The CDR3 length is 17 residues. CDR3 residues: CASSLFGGSQQNNEQFF. The CDR3 DNA is TGTGCCAGCAGTTTATTTGGCGGGTCCCAGCAAAACAATGAGCAGTTCTTC. Based on the CDR3 plus reference TRBV28 and TRBJ2-1, the full variable domain is DVKVTQSSRYLVKRTGEKVFLECVQDMDHENMFWYRQDPGLGLRLIYFSYDVKMKEKGDIPEGYSVSREKKERFSLILESASTNQTSMYLCASSLFGGSQQNNEQFFGPGTRLTVL.

Points on this clone: The junction does not match germline at one end; this may be a read error. This chain connects TRBV27 to TRBJ2-5; TRBD2 matches 7 bases. The germline V gene has CDR1 MNHEY and CDR2 SMNVEV (reference sequence). The CDR3 is 12 amino acids. The CDR3 reads CASSLLRGGLNF. CDR3 nucleotides: TGTGCCAGCAGTTTACTTAGGGGAGGGCTCAACTTC.

The chain recombines TRBV27 with TRBJ1-2, with 9 positions matching TRBD1. J gave up 3 bases and V 5 bases, and 4 bases lay outside the gene matches. CDR1 is MNHEY and CDR2 is SMNVEV in the germline V gene (reference sequence). This CDR3 comprises 14 residues. The CDR3 reads CASSPDRGDYGYTF. The CDR3 DNA sequence: TGTGCCAGCAGTCCAGACAGGGGGGACTATGGCTACACCTTC.

This clone was seen a single time. This chain connects TRBV5-1 to TRBJ2-2; possible D gene TRBD2, 5 bases. CDR1 is SGHRS and CDR2 is YFSETQ in the germline V gene. The CDR3 is 15 residues long. V lost 3 bases to trimming and J lost 3 bases, with 12 bases between them. The CDR3 is CASSSSSGDTGELFF. The CDR3 DNA is TGCGCCAGCAGCTCCAGCTCCGGGGACACCGGGGAGCTGTTTTTT. The entire variable domain, with the rest obtained from reference TRBV5-1 and TRBJ2-2, is as follows: KAGVTQTPRYLIKTRGQQVTLSCSPISGHRSVSWYQQTPGQGLQFLFEYFSETQRNKGNFPGRFSGRQFSNSRSEMNVSTLELGDSALYLCASSSSSGDTGELFFGEGSRLTVL.

The V gene is TRBV6-1, the J gene TRBJ2-1; 9 nucleotides line up with TRBD1. The CDR3 has 16 residues. Germline CDR1 MNHNS, CDR2 SASEGT. V shed 4 bases, J shed 1 base, and the junction held 5 bases outside the gene matches. The CDR3 nucleotides read TGTGCCAGCAGTGGGACAGGGGCAGAATCCTACAATGAGCAGTTCTTC. Its translation is CASSGTGAESYNEQFF.

This clone was seen repeatedly, ten times or more. The chain has TRBV19 and TRBJ2-5; tentatively, D is TRBD2 (6 bases). V was trimmed by 3 bases and J by 4 bases, leaving 9 bases between them. There are 13 residues in the CDR3. The germline V gene encodes CDR1 LNHDA and CDR2 SQIVND (reference sequence). DNA of the CDR3: TGTGCCAGTAGTATTACTAGCAGAGAGACCCAGTACTTC. The encoded protein is CASSITSRETQYF.

This rearrangement joins TRBV5-1 to TRBJ2-3, with D maybe TRBD2 (6 bases). V was clipped by 2 bases and J by 3 bases, with 22 bases between them. The CDR3 has 18 amino acids. Per germline, CDR1 SGHRS and CDR2 YFSETQ. CDR3 sequence (DNA): TGCGCCAGCAGCTTCTTGACTGGGGCTAGCGCCGGGACAGATACGCAGTATTTT. Residues: CASSFLTGASAGTDTQYF.

The chain couples TRBV24-1 to TRBJ2-7; tentative D call: TRBD2 (5 bases). Germline CDR1 KGHDR, CDR2 SFDVKD. V was shortened by 12 bases and J by 3 bases, with 17 bases between the two germline ends. This CDR3 spans 13 amino acids. As DNA, the CDR3 is TGTGCCGCCGAGGGAAGAGGAGTCTACGAGCAGTACTTC. This translates into CAAEGRGVYEQYF.

This chain joins TRBV28 and TRBJ2-1; 10 positions match TRBD2. From germline, CDR1 is MDHEN and CDR2 SYDVKM. The junction had 4 bases not matched to a gene; V was cut back by 4 bases and J by 4 bases. The CDR3 is 15 amino acids. The CDR3 region has the DNA TGTGCCAGCAGTTCCGGACTAGCGGCTTACAATGAGCAGTTCTTC. Protein: CASSSGLAAYNEQFF.

The rearrangement uses TRBV11-2 and TRBJ1-1, with D possibly being TRBD1 (6 bases). Germline CDR1 is SGHAT and CDR2 is FQNNGV. Trimming removed 5 bases from V and 7 bases from J, with 20 bases in between. The CDR3 consists of 15 residues. The CDR3 nucleotides are TGTGCCAGCAGCCTAGTTAGGGGGGGCGCGGGTGAAGCTTTCTTT. This encodes CASSLVRGGAGEAFF.

V gene TRBV6-6 combines with J gene TRBJ1-2; D is perhaps TRBD1 (6 bases). The V end was cut by 6 bases, the J end by 6 bases, with 20 bases between. There are 15 residues in the CDR3. The germline V gene has CDR1 MNHNY and CDR2 SVGAGI (reference sequence). The CDR3 DNA is TGTGCCAGCAGCAAGGACAGTAGTCGGGACAATGGCTACACCTTC. Its translation: CASSKDSSRDNGYTF.

The gene calls are TRBV20-1 and TRBJ1-1; no definite D call. CDR3 length: 15 residues. Per germline, CDR1 DFQATT and CDR2 SNEGSKA (reference sequence). V lost 3 bases to trimming and J lost 4 bases, with 18 bases between them. In DNA, the CDR3 is TGCAGTGCTAGTCAAATACGGGGAAGGAGCACTGAAGCTTTCTTT. Its protein is CSASQIRGRSTEAFF.

This clone was recorded only once. This chain connects TRBV28 to TRBJ1-1; D possibly corresponds to TRBD1 (6 bases). This CDR3 contains 14 residues. V was trimmed by 5 bases and J by 2 bases, leaving 12 bases between them. CDR1 MDHEN and CDR2 SYDVKM come from the germline V gene. The CDR3 region is CASSLRQANTEAFF. The CDR3 DNA is TGTGCCAGCAGTCTTCGACAGGCTAACACTGAAGCTTTCTTT.

The chain carries TRBV2 and TRBJ2-6; D may be TRBD1 (8 bases). Germline values: CDR1 SNHLY, CDR2 FYNNEI. V lost 5 bases to trimming and J lost 0 bases, with 23 bases between them. CDR3 length: 20 amino acids. The CDR3 DNA sequence: TGTGCCAGCAGTAAATCGGACAGGGAGGGGCAAGGCTCTGGGGCCAACGTCCTGACTTTC. Encoded protein: CASSKSDREGQGSGANVLTF.

This rearrangement joins TRBV5-6 to TRBJ1-5; TRBD1 is a possible D gene (5 bases). V was clipped by 2 bases and J by 7 bases, with 13 bases between them. CDR3 length: 14 amino acids. CDR1 SGHDT and CDR2 YYEEEE come from the germline V gene. The chain's CDR3 is CASSFGQGDQPQHF. The DNA of the CDR3 is TGTGCCAGCAGCTTCGGCCAGGGTGACCAGCCCCAGCATTTT. Variable domain in full (rest from reference TRBV5-6 and TRBJ1-5): DAGVTQSPTHLIKTRGQQVTLRCSPKSGHDTVSWYQQALGQGPQFIFQYYEEEERQRGNFPDRFSGHQFPNYSSELNVNALLLGDSALYLCASSFGQGDQPQHFGDGTRLSIL.

This clone came up a few times. The rearrangement uses TRBV5-4 and TRBJ1-1; D is unresolved. This CDR3 has 15 residues. Germline V gene data show CDR1 as SGHNT and CDR2 as YYREEE (reference sequence). The ends were cut back, 0 bases at V and 1 base at J, with 10 bases in the middle. The CDR3 is CASSLAGVKNTEAFF. For the CDR3, the DNA is TGTGCCAGCAGCTTGGCCGGGGTGAAGAACACTGAAGCTTTCTTT. The full variable domain, with the rest looked up from reference TRBV5-4 and TRBJ1-1, is ETGVTQSPTHLIKTRGQQVTLRCSSQSGHNTVSWYQQALGQGPQFIFQYYREEENGRGNFPPRFSGLQFPNYSSELNVNALELDDSALYLCASSLAGVKNTEAFFGQGTRLTVV.

In DNA form, the CDR3 reads TGTGCCAGCTTAGATACGGGAGCATCCTACAATGAGCAGTTCTTC. Amino acid sequence: CASLDTGASYNEQFF. V and J are TRBV3-1 (or the pseudogene TRBV3-2) and TRBJ2-1, with D perhaps TRBD2 (6 bases). The CDR3 is 15 residues long. V was pared by 8 bases and J by 1 base, with 15 bases between. Germline assignment: CDR1 LGHDT and CDR2 YNNKEL (reference sequence).